This record covers a single TCR beta chain. This clone is a singleton in its sample. Its antigen target is currently unknown. One base away there is no much larger clone; base qualities are not given. The cysteine opens and the phenylalanine closes a CDR3 of 11 amino acids. Only the CDR3 part of the read is kept: 33 bases, read in frame from the first base. The germline V gene (reference sequence) yields LGHDT for CDR1 and YNNKEL for CDR2. Relative to germline, V is 2 bases shorter and J is 7 bases shorter, with 2 bases between their ends. The library was prepared using the immunoSEQ multiplex PCR assay. The source is immuneACCESS, and TCRdb retained only in-frame sequences with V and J called. Part of the clones is not carried over; for the studies checked, unresolved V genes explain less than half of this, and the remainder is unexplained. Present in this sample are over 150,000 clones, 75% to 95% of which were seen just once. The ten largest account for around 2% of the sample.

These data come from a study of control samples from healthy donors and cancer patients (dated by TCRdb to 2020 to 2022). The sequence came from a woman in her forties in good health. Sequenced material: blood. This receptor chain uses TRBV3-1 (or the pseudogene TRBV3-2) and TRBJ1-4; no D gene call is confident. The CDR3 in this case is CASSQLEKLFF. The nucleotide sequence reads TGTGCCAGCAGCCAACTTGAAAAACTGTTTTTT.